One T cell receptor (beta chain) is described in this entry. V trimming: 5 bases; J trimming: 4 bases; junction bases outside the gene matches: 6. CDR1 is SGDLS, CDR2 YYNGEE, per germline. The length of the CDR3 is 13 residues. The sample is drawn from a study of identical twins. TCRdb re-called the 5' RACE reads through MiXCR, storing one row per CDR3 protein. Among some 500,000 distinct CDR3 sequences listed, less than 25% were seen once. This sample was shared with a second study, whose subject was T cells expressing NK-cell markers. Per that paper: Sorted CD3+CD56-NKG2C+, CD3+CD56+NKG2C- and CD3+CD56+NKG2C+ T cells were the source of the TCR beta repertoires.

The V and J genes are TRBV9 and TRBJ2-7; 7 nucleotides agree with TRBD1. The sequence came from a woman younger than 30 in good health. The sequenced material came from CD4+ T cells sorted from blood. The CDR3 sequence: CASSRDSGYEQYF. The CDR3 nucleotides are TGTGCCAGCAGTAGGGACAGCGGTTACGAGCAGTACTTC.